Detailed here is one T cell receptor (beta chain). Its antigen is currently unknown. Using immunoSEQ multiplex PCR, the repertoire was profiled, and TCRdb retains in-frame clones only, with some absent. The sample includes about 180,000 clones, approximately 90% of them seen just once. The data belong to a study of cytomegalovirus exposure and HLA in healthy donors. Study-level points and caveats: It was approximately 170 TCR beta chains that were listed as cytomegalovirus-associated. A few CMV-associated chains were confirmed in vitro to be specific for CMV antigens.

The CDR3 has 15 amino acids. V lost 3 bases, J lost 6 bases, and 11 bases stayed unmatched. From germline, CDR1 is SGDLS and CDR2 YYNGEE. What was sequenced was PBMCs. This TCR came from a woman aged 30 to 39 in good health and CMV-seronegative. V gene TRBV9 combines with J gene TRBJ1-2; 7 bases are a match to TRBD1. The chain's CDR3 is CASSDTGVTSDGYTF. The CDR3, as DNA: TGTGCCAGCAGCGACACAGGGGTCACCTCAGATGGCTACACCTTC.